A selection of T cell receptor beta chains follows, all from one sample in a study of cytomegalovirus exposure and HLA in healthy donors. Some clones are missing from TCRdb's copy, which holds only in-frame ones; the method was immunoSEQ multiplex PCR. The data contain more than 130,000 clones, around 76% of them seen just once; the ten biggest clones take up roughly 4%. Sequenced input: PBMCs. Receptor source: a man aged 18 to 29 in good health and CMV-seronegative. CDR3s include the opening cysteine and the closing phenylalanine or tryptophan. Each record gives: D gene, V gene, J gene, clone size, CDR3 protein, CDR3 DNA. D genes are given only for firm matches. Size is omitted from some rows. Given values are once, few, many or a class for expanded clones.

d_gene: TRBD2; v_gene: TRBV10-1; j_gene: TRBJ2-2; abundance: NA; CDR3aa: CASSVGLAGANTGELFF; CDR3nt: TGCGCCAGCAGCGTTGGACTAGCGGGAGCGAACACCGGGGAGCTGTTTTTT
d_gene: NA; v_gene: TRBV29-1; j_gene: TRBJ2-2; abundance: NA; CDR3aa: CSVVPGNTGELFF; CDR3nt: TGCAGCGTTGTCCCAGGGAACACCGGGGAGCTGTTTTTT
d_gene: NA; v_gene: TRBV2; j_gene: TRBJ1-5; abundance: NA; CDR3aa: CASSEARLGAGQPQHF; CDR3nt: TGTGCCAGCAGTGAAGCGCGGCTGGGGGCGGGTCAGCCCCAGCATTTT
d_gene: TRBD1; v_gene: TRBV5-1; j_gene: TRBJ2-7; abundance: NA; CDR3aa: CASSFDRGRYEQYF; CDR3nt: TGCGCCAGCAGCTTCGACAGGGGTAGATACGAGCAGTACTTC
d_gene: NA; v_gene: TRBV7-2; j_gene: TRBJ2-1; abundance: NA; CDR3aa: CASSLAPYLNEQFF; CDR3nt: TGTGCCAGCAGCTTAGCCCCCTATCTCAATGAGCAGTTCTTC
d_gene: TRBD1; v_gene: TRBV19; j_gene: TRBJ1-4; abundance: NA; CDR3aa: CASSIRDSRATNEKLFF; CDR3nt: TGTGCCAGTAGTATACGGGACAGCCGTGCAACTAATGAAAAACTGTTTTTT
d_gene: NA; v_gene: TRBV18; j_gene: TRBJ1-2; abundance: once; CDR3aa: CASATAYGYTF; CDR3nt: TGTGCCAGCGCGACAGCCTATGGCTACACCTTC
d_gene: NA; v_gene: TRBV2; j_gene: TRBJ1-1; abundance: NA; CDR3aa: CASSDGGRWNTEAFF; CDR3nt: TGTGCCAGCAGTGACGGGGGTCGTTGGAACACTGAAGCTTTCTTT
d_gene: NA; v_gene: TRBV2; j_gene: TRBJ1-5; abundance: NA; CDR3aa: CASSGLAVSNQPQHF; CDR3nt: TGTGCCAGCAGCGGGTTGGCGGTCAGCAATCAGCCCCAGCATTTT
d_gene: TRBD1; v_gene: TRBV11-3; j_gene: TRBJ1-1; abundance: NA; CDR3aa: CASSLEGGTGAEAFF; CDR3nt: TGTGCCAGCAGCTTAGAGGGGGGGACAGGGGCTGAAGCTTTCTTT
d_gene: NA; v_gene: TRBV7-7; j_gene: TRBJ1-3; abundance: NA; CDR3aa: CASSLGGRGNTIYF; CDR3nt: TGTGCCAGCAGCTTAGGAGGTAGAGGAAACACCATATATTTT
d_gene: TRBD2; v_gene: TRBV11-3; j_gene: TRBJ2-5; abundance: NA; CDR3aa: CASSLGASGGLETQYF; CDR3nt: TGTGCCAGCAGCTTAGGTGCTAGCGGGGGGCTGGAGACCCAGTACTTC
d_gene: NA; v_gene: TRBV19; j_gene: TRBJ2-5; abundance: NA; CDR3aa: CASSMRTAGSQETQYF; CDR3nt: TGTGCCAGTAGTATGCGAACGGCGGGGAGTCAAGAGACCCAGTACTTC
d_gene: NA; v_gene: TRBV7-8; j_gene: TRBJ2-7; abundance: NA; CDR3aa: CASSLESGTTYEQYF; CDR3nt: TGTGCCAGCAGCTTAGAGTCCGGGACAACCTACGAGCAGTACTTC
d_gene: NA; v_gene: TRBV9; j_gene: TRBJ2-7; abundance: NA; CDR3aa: CASSAGHLLTYEQYF; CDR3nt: TGTGCCAGCAGCGCGGGACACCTGCTCACCTACGAGCAGTACTTC
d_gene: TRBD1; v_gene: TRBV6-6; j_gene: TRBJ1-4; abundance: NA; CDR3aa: CASRSGGTGEKLFF; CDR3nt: TGTGCCAGCAGGTCAGGGGGAACGGGTGAAAAACTGTTTTTT
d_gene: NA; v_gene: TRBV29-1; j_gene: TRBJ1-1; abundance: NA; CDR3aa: CSVEDSAGPNTEAFF; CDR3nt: TGCAGCGTTGAAGATTCGGCGGGGCCGAACACTGAAGCTTTCTTT
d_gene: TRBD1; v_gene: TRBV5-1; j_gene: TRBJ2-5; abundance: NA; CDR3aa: CASSPGQGGSETQYF; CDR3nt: TGCGCCAGCAGCCCGGGACAGGGAGGTTCAGAGACCCAGTACTTC
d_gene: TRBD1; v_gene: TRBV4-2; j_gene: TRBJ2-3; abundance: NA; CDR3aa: CASSQGQGGTDTQYF; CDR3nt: TGTGCCAGCAGCCAGGGACAGGGGGGTACAGATACGCAGTATTTT
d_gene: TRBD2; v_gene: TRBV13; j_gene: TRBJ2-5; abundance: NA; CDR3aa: CASSLRHNYGGAGETQYF; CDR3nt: TGTGCCAGCAGCTTAAGGCATAACTACGGGGGGGCCGGGGAGACCCAGTACTTC
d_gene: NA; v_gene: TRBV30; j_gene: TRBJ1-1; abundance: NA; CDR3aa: CAWVNRVRAFF; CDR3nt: TGTGCCTGGGTCAACAGGGTTAGGGCTTTCTTT
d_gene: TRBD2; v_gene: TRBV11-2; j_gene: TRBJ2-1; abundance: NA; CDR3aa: CASSLGPSGMSNEQFF; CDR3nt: TGTGCCAGCAGCTTAGGTCCTAGCGGGATGAGCAATGAGCAGTTCTTC
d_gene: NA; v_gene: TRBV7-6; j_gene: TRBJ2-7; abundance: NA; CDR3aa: CASSLSAGIYEQYF; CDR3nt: TGTGCCAGCAGCTTATCTGCAGGGATCTACGAGCAGTACTTC
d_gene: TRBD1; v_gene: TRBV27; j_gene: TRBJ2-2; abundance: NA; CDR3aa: CASTQGTGHTGELFF; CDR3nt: TGTGCCAGCACTCAAGGGACAGGGCACACCGGGGAGCTGTTTTTT
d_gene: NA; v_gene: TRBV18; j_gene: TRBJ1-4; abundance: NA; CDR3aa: CASSPSLGTKKEKLFF; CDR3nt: TGTGCCAGCTCACCAAGTCTGGGGACAAAGAAGGAAAAACTGTTTTTT
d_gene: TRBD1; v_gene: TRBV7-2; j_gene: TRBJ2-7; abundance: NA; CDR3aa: CASTYGSGTENSYEQYF; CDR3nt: TGTGCCAGCACCTACGGGTCCGGGACAGAAAACTCCTACGAGCAGTACTTC
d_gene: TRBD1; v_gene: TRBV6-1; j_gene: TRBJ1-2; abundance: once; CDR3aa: CASSEFWQGEISYGYTF; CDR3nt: TGTGCCAGCAGTGAATTCTGGCAGGGGGAAATTTCCTATGGCTACACCTTC
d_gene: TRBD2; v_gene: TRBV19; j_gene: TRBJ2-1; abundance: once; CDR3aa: CASSIDVLAGGPSYNEQFF; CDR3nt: TGTGCCAGTAGTATAGATGTACTAGCGGGAGGGCCCTCCTACAATGAGCAGTTCTTC
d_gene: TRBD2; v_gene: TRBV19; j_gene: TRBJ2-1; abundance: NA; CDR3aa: CASSNLRTSHVKSYNEQFF; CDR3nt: TGTGCCAGTAGTAACCTAAGGACTAGCCACGTAAAGTCCTACAATGAGCAGTTCTTC
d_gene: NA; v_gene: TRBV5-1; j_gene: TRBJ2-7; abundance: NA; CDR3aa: CASSLSRGPYEQYF; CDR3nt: TGCGCCAGCAGCTTGTCAAGGGGCCCCTACGAGCAGTACTTC
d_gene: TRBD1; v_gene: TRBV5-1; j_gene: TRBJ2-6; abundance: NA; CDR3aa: CASSFTGTGVSGANVLTF; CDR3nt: TGCGCCAGCAGCTTTACCGGGACAGGGGTCTCTGGGGCCAACGTCCTGACTTTC
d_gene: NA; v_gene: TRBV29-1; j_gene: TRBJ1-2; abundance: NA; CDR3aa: CSVGTNLNYGYTF; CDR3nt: TGCAGCGTGGGGACAAACCTTAACTATGGCTACACCTTC
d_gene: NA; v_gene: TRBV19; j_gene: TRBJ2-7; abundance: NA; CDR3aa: CASSRDTFTYEQYF; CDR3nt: TGTGCCAGTAGTAGGGACACGTTTACCTACGAGCAGTACTTC
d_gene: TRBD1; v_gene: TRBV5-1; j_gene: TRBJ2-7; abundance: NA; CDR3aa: CASGPTGGVSEQYF; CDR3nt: TGCGCCAGCGGCCCAACAGGGGGAGTCAGCGAGCAGTACTTC
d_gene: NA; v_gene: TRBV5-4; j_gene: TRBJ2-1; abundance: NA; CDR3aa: CASSPEQGPSSYNEQFF; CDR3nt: TGTGCCAGCAGCCCTGAACAGGGACCGAGCTCCTACAATGAGCAGTTCTTC
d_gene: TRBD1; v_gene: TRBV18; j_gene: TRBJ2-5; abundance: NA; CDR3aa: CASSPRDRAETQYF; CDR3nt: TGTGCCAGCTCACCAAGGGACAGGGCAGAGACCCAGTACTTC
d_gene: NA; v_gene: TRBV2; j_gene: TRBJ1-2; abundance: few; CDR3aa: CASSDSQGGGYTF; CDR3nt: TGTGCCAGCAGTGATAGTCAGGGTGGTGGCTACACCTTC
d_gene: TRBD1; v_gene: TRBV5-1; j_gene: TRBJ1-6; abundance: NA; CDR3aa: CASSLNQLAGTGGNSPLHF; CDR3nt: TGTGCCAGCAGCTTGAACCAACTGGCCGGGACAGGGGGAAATTCACCCCTCCACTTT
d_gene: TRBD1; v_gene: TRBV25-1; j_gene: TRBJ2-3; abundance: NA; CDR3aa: CASSGDDGQGLDTQYF; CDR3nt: TGTGCCAGCAGTGGGGACGACGGACAGGGATTAGATACGCAGTATTTT
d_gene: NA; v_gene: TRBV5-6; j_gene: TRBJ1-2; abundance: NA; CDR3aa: CASREMGLSSYGYTF; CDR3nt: TGTGCCAGCAGGGAGATGGGTCTTTCCTCCTATGGCTACACCTTC
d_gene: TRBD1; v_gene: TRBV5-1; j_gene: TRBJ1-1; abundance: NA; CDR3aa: CASSPGGRGDTEAFF; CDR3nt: TGCGCCAGCAGCCCTGGGGGCAGGGGGGACACTGAAGCTTTCTTT
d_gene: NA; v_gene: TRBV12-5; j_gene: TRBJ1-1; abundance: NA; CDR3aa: CASGLDRDLNTEAFF; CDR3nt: TGTGCTAGTGGCCTAGACCGGGACTTGAACACTGAAGCTTTCTTT
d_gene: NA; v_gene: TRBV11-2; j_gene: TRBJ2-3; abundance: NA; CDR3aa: CASSLAPFPGERGTDTQYF; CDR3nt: TGTGCCAGCAGCTTAGCCCCTTTTCCTGGGGAGAGGGGCACAGATACGCAGTATTTT
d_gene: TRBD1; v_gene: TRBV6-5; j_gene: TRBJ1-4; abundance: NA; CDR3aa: CASRETGGLEKLFF; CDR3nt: TGTGCCAGCAGGGAGACAGGGGGTCTCGAAAAACTGTTTTTT
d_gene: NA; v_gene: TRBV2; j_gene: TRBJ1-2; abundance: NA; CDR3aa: CASSRTFSNTGYTF; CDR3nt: TGTGCCAGCAGCCGGACTTTCTCAAACACCGGCTACACCTTC
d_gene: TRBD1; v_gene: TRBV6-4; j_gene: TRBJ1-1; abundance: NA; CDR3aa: CASSKGQGLNTEAFF; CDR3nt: TGTGCCAGCAGTAAAGGACAGGGTCTGAACACTGAAGCTTTCTTT
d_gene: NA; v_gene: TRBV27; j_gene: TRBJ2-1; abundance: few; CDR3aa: CASSFLFGGGNNEQFF; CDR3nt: TGTGCCAGCAGTTTTCTCTTTGGAGGAGGGAACAATGAGCAGTTCTTC
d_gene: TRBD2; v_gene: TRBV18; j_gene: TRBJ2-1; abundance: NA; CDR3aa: CASSPRTSGDNEQFF; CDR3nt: TGTGCCAGCTCACCTAGGACTAGCGGGGACAATGAGCAGTTCTTC
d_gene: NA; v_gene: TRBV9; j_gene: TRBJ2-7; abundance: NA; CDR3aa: CASSVGTGSSYEQYF; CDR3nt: TGTGCCAGCAGCGTAGGGACCGGGAGCTCCTACGAGCAGTACTTC
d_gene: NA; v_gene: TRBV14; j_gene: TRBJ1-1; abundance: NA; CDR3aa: CASSQEGGGTEAFF; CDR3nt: TGTGCCAGCAGCCAAGAGGGGGGGGGTACTGAAGCTTTCTTT
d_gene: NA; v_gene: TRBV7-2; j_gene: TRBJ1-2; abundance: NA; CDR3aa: CASSLVVRGSRVPHYGYTF; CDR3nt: TGTGCCAGCAGCTTAGTAGTCAGGGGCAGCCGAGTCCCTCACTATGGCTACACCTTC
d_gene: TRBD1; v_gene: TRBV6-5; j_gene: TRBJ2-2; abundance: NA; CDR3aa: CASSLTGGTGELFF; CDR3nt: TGTGCCAGCAGTTTAACAGGGGGAACCGGGGAGCTGTTTTTT
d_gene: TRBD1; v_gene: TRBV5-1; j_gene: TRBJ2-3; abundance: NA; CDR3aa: CASSFEGAGDTQYF; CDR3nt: TGCGCCAGCAGCTTTGAGGGGGCGGGAGATACGCAGTATTTT
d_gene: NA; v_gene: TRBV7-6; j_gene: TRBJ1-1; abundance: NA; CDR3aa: CATQYYSGTEAFF; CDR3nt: TGTGCCACACAGTACTACAGCGGCACTGAAGCTTTCTTT
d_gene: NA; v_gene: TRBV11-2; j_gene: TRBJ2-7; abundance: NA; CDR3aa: CASSLVRWQGMHEQYF; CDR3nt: TGTGCCAGCAGCTTAGTAAGGTGGCAGGGGATGCACGAGCAGTACTTC
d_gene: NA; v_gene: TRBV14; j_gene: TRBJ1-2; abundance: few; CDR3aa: CASSQGQGYGYTF; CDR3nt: TGTGCCAGCAGCCAAGGGCAGGGCTATGGCTACACCTTC
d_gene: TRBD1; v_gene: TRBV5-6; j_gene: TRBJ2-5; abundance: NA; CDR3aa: CASRRTGLQETQYF; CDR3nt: TGTGCCAGCAGGCGGACAGGGCTTCAAGAGACCCAGTACTTC